This T cell receptor (beta chain) was recorded in a study of blood T cell repertoires in COVID-19. Study-wide context: Collection of acute and convalescent COVID-19 samples took place in the United States, Italy and Spain.

This clone was found once. V dropped 5 bases and J dropped 4 bases, with 11 bases sitting between them. The CDR3 totals 13 residues. CDR1 is MNHEY and CDR2 is SMNVEV in the germline V gene (reference sequence). Assay used: immunoSEQ multiplex PCR; TCRdb lists only in-frame clones, some missing. Of around 150,000 clones listed, 88% are singletons. The sequencing sample was made of peripheral blood. The TCR originated in a human donor with COVID-19, enrolled during active disease. The donor label of this sample is uncertain. This sequence joins TRBV27 and TRBJ1-2; D is unresolved. CDR3 amino acids: CASSPTGIYGYTF. The CDR3 coding sequence is TGTGCCAGCAGTCCGACCGGGATCTATGGCTACACCTTC.